This T cell receptor beta chain stems from a study of beta chain features in type 1 diabetes. CDR1 is SGDLS and CDR2 is YYNGEE in the germline V gene. The CDR3 spans 16 residues. V trimming: 4 bases; J trimming: 1 base; junction bases outside the gene matches: 4. General study findings and limits: Any role of HLA type in TCRB rearrangement remained unresolved here. All four CD4+ subsets of Type 1 diabetes patients contained TCRB CDR3s that were moderately but significantly shorter. The naive, central memory and Treg TCRB repertoires of patients appeared to be more similar to one another than those of healthy donors. Type 1 diabetes patients showed fewer insertions and more deletions at VDJ junctions.

Notes on this clone: Its antigen is still unknown.

As every portion of the isolated RNA was reverse transcribed, the sequencing read expressed TCRB transcripts. Only in-frame clones appear in the TCRdb table, and some are missing; sequencing was by immunoSEQ multiplex PCR. The sample has 310,000 or so clones; over 7% are singletons. J is TRBJ2-2 and V is TRBV9; 10 nucleotides match TRBD2. This TCR was recovered from a man younger than 40 with type 1 diabetes. Sequenced sample: central memory CD4+ T cells from blood. As DNA, the CDR3 is TGTGCCAGCAGCCCATTAGCGGGGGGGAACACCGGGGAGCTGTTTTTT. It specifies CASSPLAGGNTGELFF.